The TCR beta chain described here comes from a study of blood T cell repertoires in COVID-19 (dated by TCRdb to the early 2020s). In terms of the full investigation: Samples from collaborators originated in the United States, Italy and Spain and spanned both the acute and convalescent phases of COVID-19. The material from the prospective study consisted of cDNA or gDNA derived from T cells, B-cell-depleted T cells, or PBMCs. Subjects who had been exposed to COVID-19, were actively infected with it, or had recovered from it provided the deeply sampled blood TCRbeta repertoires that made up the dataset. The repertoires were released in a freely available public database meant as a resource for research on the immune response to SARS-CoV-2. Samples were obtained from the ongoing ImmuneRACE study (first 160 participants) and from 1,254 subjects provided by 6 global collaborators. A de-identified subject ID, COVID-19 status, age in years and sex were almost always included in the sample metadata. Where available, HLA class I and class II types were obtained from metadata supplied by the sample provider rather than from assay-based typing. General conclusions and limits of the study: The quantity of clinical and demographic metadata differed by source and by participant and was supplied without curation.

In the germline V gene, CDR1 corresponds to MNHEY and CDR2 to SVGEGT. Trimming accounts for 2 bases at V and 7 bases at J, while the number of junction bases matched to no gene is 5. The CDR3 spans 14 residues, from the cysteine through the phenylalanine. This entry keeps only the CDR3 DNA: 42 bases, framed from base 1. TCRbeta CDR3 regions were amplified from genomic DNA by means of the immunoSEQ Assay, a bias-controlled multiplex PCR. Per the original workflow: The number of nucleated cells in each sample was estimated by amplification of reference gene primers within the assay. To quantify the absolute abundance of each unique TCRbeta CDR3 rearrangement, sequence reads were collapsed and filtered. Productive Simpson clonality was computed per sample as the square root of Simpson's diversity index over productive rearrangements. Here the immuneACCESS table is served through TCRdb, limited to in-frame sequences with V and J called. Missing clones are a known gap in these copies; in checked studies unresolved V genes cover under half, and the rest lacks a known reason. The V and J calls and clone size are taken from that table; D and trimming were inferred from the DNA. The table for this sample lists 100,000 to 150,000 clones; around 70% of them were counted only once. The top ten clones comprise over 5.5% of the sample.

One collaborating source in Seattle enrolled patients during active infection and followed them longitudinally through the course of disease. Each collaborating institution followed its own protocols to collect whole blood in K2EDTA tubes. For TCRbeta analysis, collaborators shipped samples in one of three forms: frozen whole blood, isolated PBMCs, or DNA extracted from either of those sample types. As concerns this clone: Its antigen is still unknown. Base qualities are not recorded, but no much larger clone differs from it by a single base.

This TCR came from a man older than 75 with COVID-19, enrolled during active disease. Sample: peripheral blood. The sequence is built from TRBV6-2 or TRBV6-3 and TRBJ2-7; 10 central nucleotides agree with TRBD2. The bases are TGTGCCAGCAGTTACCCAGCGGGAGGGCGTGAGCAGTACTTC. Translated, this is CASSYPAGGREQYF.